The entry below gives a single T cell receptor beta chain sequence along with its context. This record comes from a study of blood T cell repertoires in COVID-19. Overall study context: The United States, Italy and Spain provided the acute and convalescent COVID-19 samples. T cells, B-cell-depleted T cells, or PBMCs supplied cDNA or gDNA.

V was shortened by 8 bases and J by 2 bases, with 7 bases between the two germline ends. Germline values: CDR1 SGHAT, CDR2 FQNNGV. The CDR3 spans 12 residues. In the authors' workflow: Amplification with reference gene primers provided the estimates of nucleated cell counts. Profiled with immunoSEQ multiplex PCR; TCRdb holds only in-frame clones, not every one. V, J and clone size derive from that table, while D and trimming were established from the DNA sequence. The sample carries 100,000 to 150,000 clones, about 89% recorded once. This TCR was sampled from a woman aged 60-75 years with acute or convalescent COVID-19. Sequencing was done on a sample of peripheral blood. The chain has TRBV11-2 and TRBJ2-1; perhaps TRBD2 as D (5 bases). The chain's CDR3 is CASERTYNEQFF. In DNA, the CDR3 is TGTGCCAGCGAGCGGACCTACAATGAGCAGTTCTTC.